This T cell receptor (beta chain) was captured by sequencing in a study of PD-1 blockade in classical Hodgkin lymphoma. The V and J ends lost 3 bases and 4 bases respectively, with 20 bases between them. Germline assignment: CDR1 SGDLS and CDR2 YYNGEE. The CDR3 is 16 residues long. Regarding time point: newly diagnosed, previously untreated cHL patient sample. Using magnetic negative selection, the CD4+ T cells were separated out of thawed PBMCs. Here immunoSEQ multiplex PCR was the method, and the copy in TCRdb shows in-frame clones only, minus some. The table shows approximately 20,000 clones, with over 75% occurring only once. Findings and limits, study-wide: Although disease activity or prior therapy may be involved, causes of the repertoire differences remain undefined.

This clone was seen only a few times. What it recognizes is unknown. Sequencing used CD4+ T cells from blood. The chain links TRBV9 to TRBJ2-7; TRBD1 is a possible D gene (7 bases). The source is a human donor with classical Hodgkin lymphoma. The CDR3 protein is CASSATIAEGAYEQYF. The CDR3 nucleotides are TGTGCCAGCAGCGCTACAATAGCGGAGGGGGCTTACGAGCAGTACTTC.